This T cell receptor beta chain was profiled in a study of blood T cell repertoires in COVID-19. This clone was counted between two and nine times. Germline-derived CDR1 and CDR2 are SEHNR and FQNEAQ (reference sequence). This CDR3 region has 18 residues. Trimming cost V 2 bases and J 5 bases, with 22 bases left between them. TCRdb's copy holds only in-frame clones and misses some; the assay was immunoSEQ multiplex PCR. The sample consists of roughly 300,000 clones, about 90% of them appearing once. The rearrangement uses TRBV7-9 and TRBJ2-1, with D perhaps TRBD1 (7 bases). The sample taken for sequencing was peripheral blood. The clonotype originates from a woman in her twenties or thirties with COVID-19, enrolled during active disease. DNA of the CDR3: TGTGCCAGCAGCTTATATAAAGGAGGGGGCGCCCAGCACAATGAGCAGTTCTTC. Translation: CASSLYKGGGAQHNEQFF.